This section outlines one T cell receptor (beta chain) sequence together with its context. The source of the sample is a study of blood T cell repertoires in COVID-19. The length of the CDR3 is 12 residues. CDR1 is SGHNT and CDR2 is YYREEE in the germline V gene (reference sequence). The V gene lost 0 bases and the J gene lost 7 bases, with 7 bases spanning the gap. Some clones are missing from TCRdb's copy, which holds only in-frame ones; the method was immunoSEQ multiplex PCR. This sample has some 14,000 clones, with roughly 89% found just once. What was sequenced was peripheral blood. The sequence was collected from a woman between 65 and 79 years old in a cohort sampled during active or convalescent COVID-19. The chain is built from TRBV5-4 and TRBJ1-2; a weak D match, TRBD1 (5 bases). The CDR3 is CASSLGGGGYTF. DNA for the CDR3: TGTGCCAGCAGCTTGGGGGGCGGTGGCTACACCTTC. Variable domain in full (rest from reference TRBV5-4 and TRBJ1-2): ETGVTQSPTHLIKTRGQQVTLRCSSQSGHNTVSWYQQALGQGPQFIFQYYREEENGRGNFPPRFSGLQFPNYSSELNVNALELDDSALYLCASSLGGGGYTFGSGTRLTVV.